Listed here are 4 T cell receptor beta chains from one sample, sequenced in a study of post-analysis software for immune sequencing data. Unique-molecular-identifier-tagged TCR beta cDNA libraries were used. A single record per CDR3 protein comes from TCRdb applying MiXCR to the PCR reads. Of 350,000 to 450,000 distinct CDR3 sequences listed, roughly 35% are singletons. Study-wide findings and caveats: Compared with controls, patients had more of about 5 TRBV segments, including TRBV5-6, TRBV5-1 and TRBV20-1.

No cognate antigen is known for these TCRs. The sample consisted of blood. The receptors were gathered from a girl between 10 and 17 years old with multiple sclerosis.

This clonotype was counted a few times. The chain is built from TRBV9 and TRBJ1-1; 9 bases match TRBD1. The junction had 5 bases not matched to a gene; V was cut back by 4 bases and J by 4 bases. This CDR3 is built from 14 residues. Germline values: CDR1 SGDLS, CDR2 YYNGEE. CDR3: CASSYGQGLTEAFF. The CDR3 bases are TGTGCCAGCAGCTACGGACAGGGGCTCACTGAAGCTTTCTTT. Using reference TRBV9 and TRBJ1-1 for the parts outside the CDR3, the full variable domain is DSGVTQTPKHLITATGQRVTLRCSPRSGDLSVYWYQQSLDQGLQFLIQYYNGEERAKGNILERFSAQQFPDLHSELNLSSLELGDSALYFCASSYGQGLTEAFFGQGTRLTVV.

CDR3 region: CASSQVDNSRTDTQYF. The CDR3 DNA reads TGTGCCAGCAGCCAAGTTGATAACAGTCGCACAGATACGCAGTATTTT. The chain employs TRBV14 and TRBJ2-3; no clear D gene. From germline, CDR1 is SGHDN and CDR2 FVKESK. The CDR3 length is 16 residues. The ends were cut back, 1 base at V and 1 base at J, with 12 bases in the middle.

This clonotype was detected ten times or more. The chain has TRBV28 and TRBJ2-1; 16 bases map to TRBD2. V shed 4 bases, J shed 2 bases, and the junction held 5 bases outside the gene matches. The germline V gene has CDR1 MDHEN and CDR2 SYDVKM. This CDR3 spans 18 amino acids. The CDR3 spells CASSSSGTSGGAYNEQFF. CDR3 nucleotides: TGTGCCAGCAGTTCCTCTGGGACTAGCGGGGGGGCCTACAATGAGCAGTTCTTC.

This clonotype was picked up a small number of times. V and J are TRBV7-3 and TRBJ2-1; D may be TRBD1 (6 bases). V lost 5 bases and J lost 0, with 17 bases in between. The CDR3 length is 17 residues. The germline V gene has CDR1 SGHTA and CDR2 FQGTGA. The CDR3: CASSETPGASSYNEQFF. The CDR3 nucleotides are TGTGCCAGCAGCGAGACCCCAGGGGCCAGCTCCTACAATGAGCAGTTCTTC.